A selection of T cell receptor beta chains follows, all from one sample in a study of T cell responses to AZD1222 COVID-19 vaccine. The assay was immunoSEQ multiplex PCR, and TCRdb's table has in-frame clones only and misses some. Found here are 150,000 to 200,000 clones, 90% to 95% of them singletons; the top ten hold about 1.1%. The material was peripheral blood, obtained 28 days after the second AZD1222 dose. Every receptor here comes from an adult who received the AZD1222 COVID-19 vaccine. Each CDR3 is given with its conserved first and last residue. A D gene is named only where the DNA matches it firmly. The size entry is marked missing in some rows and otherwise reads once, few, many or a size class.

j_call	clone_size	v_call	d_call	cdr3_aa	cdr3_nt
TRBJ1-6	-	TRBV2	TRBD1	CASHLKAWGQGNNSPLHF	TGTGCCAGCCACCTAAAAGCGTGGGGACAGGGCAATAATTCACCCCTCCACTTT
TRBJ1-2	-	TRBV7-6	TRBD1	CASGTTGNAIGYTF	TGTGCCAGCGGCACGACAGGGAATGCTATTGGCTACACCTTC
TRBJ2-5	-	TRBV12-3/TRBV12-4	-	CASSLGVGETQYF	TGTGCCAGCAGTTTGGGGGTGGGAGAGACCCAGTACTTC
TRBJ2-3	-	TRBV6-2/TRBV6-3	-	CASSYSIFAGQVTDTQYF	TGTGCCAGCAGTTACTCTATTTTTGCGGGGCAAGTCACAGATACGCAGTATTTT
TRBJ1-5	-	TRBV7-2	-	CASSFVWGPAQPQHF	TGTGCCAGCAGCTTTGTATGGGGGCCCGCTCAGCCCCAGCATTTT
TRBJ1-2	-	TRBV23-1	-	CASSPPGGFHGYTF	TGCGCCAGCAGTCCCCCGGGGGGCTTCCATGGCTACACCTTC
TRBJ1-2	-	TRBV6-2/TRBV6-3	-	CASSLNYGYTF	TGTGCCAGCAGTCTCAACTATGGCTACACCTTC
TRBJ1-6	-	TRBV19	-	CASSSPPGILSNSPLHF	TGTGCCAGTAGTAGCCCCCCCGGGATTCTGAGTAATTCACCCCTCCACTTT
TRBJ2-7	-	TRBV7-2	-	CASSLGHNEQYF	TGTGCCAGCAGCTTAGGGCACAACGAGCAGTACTTC
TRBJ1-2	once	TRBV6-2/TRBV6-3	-	CASSYSTLLYGYTF	TGTGCCAGCAGTTACTCGACACTTCTCTATGGCTACACCTTC
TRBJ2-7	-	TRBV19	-	CASSILGAVEQYF	TGTGCCAGTAGTATTCTAGGGGCGGTCGAGCAGTACTTC
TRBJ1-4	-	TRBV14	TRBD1	CASSQTGGYPEKLFF	TGTGCCAGCAGTCAAACAGGGGGCTATCCCGAAAAACTGTTTTTT
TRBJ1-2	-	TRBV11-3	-	CASSLFRRRQANYGYTF	TGTGCCAGCAGCTTATTTCGTCGGAGACAGGCTAACTATGGCTACACCTTC
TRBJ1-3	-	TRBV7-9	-	CASSLTGDPGNTIYF	TGTGCCAGCAGCTTAACGGGGGATCCCGGAAACACCATATATTTT
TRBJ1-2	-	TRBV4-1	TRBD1	CASSDPGQGVYGYTF	TGCGCCAGCAGTGACCCGGGACAGGGCGTTTATGGCTACACCTTC
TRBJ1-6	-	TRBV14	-	CASSPQSAKNSPLHF	TGTGCCAGCAGCCCCCAATCCGCTAAGAATTCACCCCTCCACTTT
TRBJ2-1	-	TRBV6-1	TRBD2	CASSELAGGYNEQFF	TGTGCCAGCAGTGAACTAGCGGGGGGCTACAATGAGCAGTTCTTC
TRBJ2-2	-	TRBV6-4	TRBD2	CASSVDSGGSNTGELFF	TGTGCCAGCAGTGTTGATAGCGGGGGATCCAACACCGGGGAGCTGTTTTTT
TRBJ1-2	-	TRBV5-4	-	CASSLAGSYGYTF	TGTGCCAGCAGCTTGGCAGGATCCTATGGCTACACCTTC
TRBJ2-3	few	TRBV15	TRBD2	CATSRDAGGPDTQYF	TGTGCCACCAGCAGAGATGCGGGGGGGCCAGATACGCAGTATTTT
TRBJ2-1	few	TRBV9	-	CASSTGHPNEQFF	TGTGCCAGCAGCACTGGACACCCTAATGAGCAGTTCTTC
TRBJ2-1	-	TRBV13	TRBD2	CASSFTGTTYNEQFF	TGTGCCAGCAGCTTTACCGGGACTACCTACAATGAGCAGTTCTTC
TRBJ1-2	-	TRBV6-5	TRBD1	CASSYRGQGSYGYTF	TGTGCCAGCAGTTACAGGGGACAGGGGAGCTATGGCTACACCTTC
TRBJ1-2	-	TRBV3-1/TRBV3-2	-	CASSQGGTGGGYTF	TGTGCCAGCAGCCAAGGAGGAACAGGCGGTGGCTACACCTTC
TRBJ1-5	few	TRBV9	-	CASSALSRRSGVNQPQHF	TGTGCCAGCAGCGCCCTCTCCCGACGGTCCGGTGTCAATCAGCCCCAGCATTTT
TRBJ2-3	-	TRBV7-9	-	CASSLVSGDTQYF	TGTGCCAGCAGCTTAGTCTCTGGAGATACGCAGTATTTT
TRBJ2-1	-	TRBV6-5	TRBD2	CAVASGGGPYNEQFF	TGTGCCGTCGCATCCGGCGGGGGGCCCTACAATGAGCAGTTCTTC
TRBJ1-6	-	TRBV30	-	CAWSVRGDSPLHF	TGTGCCTGGAGTGTCAGGGGCGATTCACCCCTCCACTTT
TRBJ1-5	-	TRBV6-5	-	CASKGGSGQPQHF	TGTGCCAGCAAAGGGGGATCCGGTCAGCCCCAGCATTTT
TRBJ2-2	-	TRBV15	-	CATSRGWQGKGGELFF	TGTGCCACCAGCAGAGGTTGGCAGGGTAAAGGCGGGGAGCTGTTTTTT
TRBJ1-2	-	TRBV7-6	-	CASSQLGGYTF	TGTGCCAGCAGCCAGTTAGGGGGCTACACCTTC
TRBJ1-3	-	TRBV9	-	CASSVTASSGNTIYF	TGTGCCAGCAGCGTAACGGCCTCCTCTGGAAACACCATATATTTT
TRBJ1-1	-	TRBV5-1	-	CASSSGGWTEAFF	TGCGCCAGCAGCTCCGGGGGTTGGACTGAAGCTTTCTTT
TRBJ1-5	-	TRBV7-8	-	CASSHDTILNQPQHF	TGTGCCAGCAGTCACGACACGATACTGAATCAGCCCCAGCATTTT
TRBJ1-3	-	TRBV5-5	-	CASSLEGSGNTIYF	TGTGCCAGCAGCTTGGAGGGGTCAGGAAACACCATATATTTT
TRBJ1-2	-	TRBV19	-	CAGGSGGYGYTF	TGTGCCGGGGGGTCGGGAGGATATGGCTACACCTTC
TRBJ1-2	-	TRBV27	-	CASSLTGRYGYTF	TGTGCCAGCAGTTTAACAGGGAGATATGGCTACACCTTC
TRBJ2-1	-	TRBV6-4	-	CASSEGLIGNEQFF	TGTGCCAGCAGTGAAGGACTCATCGGCAATGAGCAGTTCTTC
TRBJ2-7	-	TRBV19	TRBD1	CASSMGTESYEQYF	TGTGCCAGTAGTATGGGGACAGAGTCCTACGAGCAGTACTTC
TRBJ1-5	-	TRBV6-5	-	CASSRAFSNQPQHF	TGTGCCAGCAGCAGGGCCTTTAGCAATCAGCCCCAGCATTTT
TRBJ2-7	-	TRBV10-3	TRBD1	CAISERRTGGPNEQYF	TGTGCCATCAGTGAGCGAAGGACAGGGGGCCCCAACGAGCAGTACTTC
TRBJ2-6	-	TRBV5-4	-	CASSLDSGANVLTF	TGTGCCAGCAGCCTGGATTCTGGGGCCAACGTCCTGACTTTC